These 22 T cell receptor beta chains came from one sample sequenced in a study of control samples from healthy donors and cancer patients (dated by TCRdb to the early 2020s). The method was the immunoSEQ multiplex PCR assay. In TCRdb, the immuneACCESS table is reduced to in-frame sequences with V and J assigned. These tables do not hold every clone; where another copy was compared, an unresolved V gene accounts for under half, and the others remain unexplained. A total of 90,000 to 150,000 clones appear in this sample, 87% of them only once. Of the sample, roughly an eighth falls within the top ten clones. Material: blood. The origin of the receptors is a man aged 25-45 years in good health.

The genes are TRBV5-8 and TRBJ1-1; 8 bases fit TRBD1. The CDR3 is made up of 15 amino acids. Losses at the gene ends were 0 bases for V and 7 bases for J; bases not matched to a gene: 8. CDR1 is SGHTS, CDR2 YDEGEE, per germline. The CDR3 sequence: CASSLVGQDRFEAFF. The CDR3 bases are TGTGCCAGCAGCTTGGTGGGACAGGACCGCTTTGAAGCTTTCTTT.

In this sample, this clone turned up once. The rearrangement uses TRBV3-1 (or the pseudogene TRBV3-2) and TRBJ1-2; D gene uncertain. The germline V and J ends were trimmed by 2 bases and 6 bases, with 7 bases remaining between them. The V gene's germline CDR1 is LGHDT and CDR2 YNNKEL (reference sequence). CDR3 size: 12 residues. The CDR3 coding sequence is TGTGCCAGCAGCCAACTCCAGAATGGCTACACCTTC. It yields the protein CASSQLQNGYTF.

CDR3 region: CASSEGNTGELFF. The CDR3 DNA reads TGTGCCAGCAGTGAGGGGAACACCGGGGAGCTGTTTTTT. V is TRBV25-1 and J is TRBJ2-2; D ambiguous. V lost 3 bases and J 1 base, leaving 3 bases between the germline ends. From germline, CDR1 is MGHDK and CDR2 SYGVNS. This CDR3 is 13 amino acids long.

By share of the sample, this clone is medium-sized (0.01 to 0.1%). The chain has TRBV15 and TRBJ1-2; 9 positions match TRBD1. There are 14 residues in the CDR3. With 5 bases clipped from V and 8 bases from J, the junction kept 9 bases outside the gene matches. Germline V gives CDR1 LNHNV, CDR2 YYDKDF (reference sequence). The CDR3 loop is CATSDEGTGKGYTF. The CDR3 DNA is TGTGCCACCAGCGACGAGGGGACAGGGAAGGGCTACACCTTC.

The V call is TRBV12-3 or TRBV12-4, the J call TRBJ2-3; no clear D gene. Trimming left V 3 bases short and J 6 bases short, with 10 bases between. CDR3 length: 13 residues. CDR3: CASSFGPRDTQYF. In nucleotides, the CDR3 is TGTGCCAGCAGTTTCGGCCCCAGGGATACGCAGTATTTT.

The rearrangement joins TRBV30 to TRBJ2-2; maybe TRBD1 (5 bases). V dropped 5 bases and J dropped 6 bases, with 7 bases sitting between them. This CDR3 comprises 11 residues. Germline CDR1 is GTSNPN and CDR2 is SVGIG (reference sequence). CDR3 bases: TGTGCCTGGGGGGCGGCCGGGGAGCTGTTTTTT. Amino acids: CAWGAAGELFF. The full variable domain, its missing parts supplied by reference TRBV30 and TRBJ2-2, is SQTIHQWPATLVQPVGSPLSLECTVEGTSNPNLYWYRQAAGRGLQLLFYSVGIGQISSEVPQNLSASRPQDRQFILSSKKLLLSDSGFYLCAWGAAGELFFGEGSRLTVL.

This clone was observed a single time. The chain joins TRBV18 to TRBJ1-1, with 9 bases lining up with TRBD1. Per germline, CDR1 KGHSH and CDR2 LQKENI. Germline trimming cut 4 bases from V and 1 base from J; bases unmatched to any gene: 1. This CDR3 has 14 amino acids. CDR3 loop: CASSQQGANTEAFF. CDR3 sequence (DNA): TGTGCCAGCTCACAACAGGGGGCGAACACTGAAGCTTTCTTT.

This chain joins TRBV2 and TRBJ2-1, with no clear D. V was trimmed by 2 bases and J by 3 bases, leaving 5 bases between them. Germline assignment: CDR1 SNHLY and CDR2 FYNNEI. This CDR3 comprises 13 residues. The CDR3 sequence: CASSESVYNEQFF. For the CDR3, the DNA is TGTGCCAGCAGTGAATCGGTCTACAATGAGCAGTTCTTC.

This clone showed up many times. The chain couples TRBV5-5 to TRBJ1-2, with a weak D call TRBD1 (5 bases). Trimming pared 0 bases from V and 7 bases from J, leaving 19 bases between. The CDR3 has 16 residues. The germline gives CDR1 SGHKS, CDR2 YYEKEE (reference sequence). The DNA for the CDR3 is TGTGCCAGCAGCTTGGGGTTATCCGGGACCCAGGGTGGCTACACCTTC. It is translated as CASSLGLSGTQGGYTF.

The rearrangement links TRBV24-1 to TRBJ1-5; D may be TRBD1 (5 bases). CDR1 is KGHDR, CDR2 SFDVKD, per germline. Trimming removed 4 bases from V and 4 bases from J, with 7 bases in between. The CDR3 is 13 amino acids. The CDR3 DNA is TGTGCCACCAGTGAGGGGGGGAATCAGCCCCAGCATTTT. Amino acids: CATSEGGNQPQHF.

The chain carries TRBV7-9 and TRBJ2-1, with no clear D. CDR3 length equals 14 residues. Per germline, CDR1 SEHNR and CDR2 FQNEAQ (reference sequence). V was shortened by 7 bases and J by 8 bases, with 18 bases between the two germline ends. The CDR3 spells CASKNRALLDEQFF. For the CDR3, the DNA is TGTGCCAGCAAAAACCGGGCCCTGCTCGATGAGCAGTTCTTC.

The chain employs TRBV27 and TRBJ1-4, with D tentatively TRBD1 (5 bases). The CDR3 is 18 amino acids. Germline loops: CDR1 MNHEY, CDR2 SMNVEV (reference sequence). V was cut by 4 bases and J by 1 base, with 19 bases left in between. The CDR3 DNA reads TGTGCCAGCAGTTCCCAAAACCCACGACAGAGAACTAATGAAAAACTGTTTTTT. As protein: CASSSQNPRQRTNEKLFF.

On this clone: Other DNA sequences in the sample encode the same CDR3. CDR3 DNA sequence: TGTGCCAGCAGTTTGGAGGGGGGGACTGAAGCTTTCTTT. The encoded protein is CASSLEGGTEAFF. The J gene is TRBJ1-1, the V gene TRBV12-3 or TRBV12-4, with TRBD1 as a possible D gene (6 bases). V lost 3 bases, J lost 5 bases, and 10 bases lay in between. The CDR3 spans 13 residues.

This chain joins TRBV5-6 and TRBJ1-6, with D possibly matching TRBD1 (5 bases). CDR1 is SGHDT, CDR2 YYEEEE, per germline. V lost 0 bases and J 6 bases, leaving 13 bases between the germline ends. The CDR3 extends over 16 amino acids. The CDR3 region is CASSLGGGTRNSPLHF. CDR3 nucleotide sequence: TGTGCCAGCAGCTTGGGGGGTGGGACGCGTAATTCACCCCTCCACTTT.

The chain recombines TRBV20-1 with TRBJ2-3; 7 nucleotides match TRBD2. The CDR3 has 14 residues. Trimming cost V 3 bases and J 0 bases; bases outside gene matches: 3. Germline CDR1 is DFQATT and CDR2 is SNEGSKA (reference sequence). The CDR3 region is CSASWGGSTDTQYF. CDR3 nucleotides: TGCAGTGCTAGTTGGGGGGGAAGCACAGATACGCAGTATTTT.

The J gene is TRBJ1-2, the V gene TRBV10-3; D call uncertain. CDR3 length: 14 amino acids. V was cut by 2 bases and J by 4 bases, with 11 bases left in between. CDR1 is ENHRY and CDR2 is SYGVKD in the germline V gene. CDR3: CAISEEGISYGYTF. CDR3 DNA sequence: TGTGCCATCAGTGAGGAGGGAATAAGCTATGGCTACACCTTC.

The CDR3 coding sequence is TGTGCCATCAGTGAGTCTGGTGGAGCTTATGAAAAACTGTTTTTT. It is translated as CAISESGGAYEKLFF. The chain combines TRBV10-3 with TRBJ1-4; the D is unclear. The CDR3 has 15 residues. The germline V gene encodes CDR1 ENHRY and CDR2 SYGVKD. V dropped 0 bases and J dropped 6 bases, with 11 bases sitting between them.

V and J are TRBV28 and TRBJ1-1; D unresolved. This CDR3 is built from 14 residues. Trimming stripped 8 bases from V and 0 bases from J, with 13 bases between. Germline V gene data show CDR1 as MDHEN and CDR2 as SYDVKM. This chain's CDR3 is CASAKTLLNTEAFF. Here the CDR3 DNA reads TGTGCCAGCGCCAAAACGCTACTGAACACTGAAGCTTTCTTT. The complete variable domain, with remaining parts taken from reference TRBV28 and TRBJ1-1, reads DVKVTQSSRYLVKRTGEKVFLECVQDMDHENMFWYRQDPGLGLRLIYFSYDVKMKEKGDIPEGYSVSREKKERFSLILESASTNQTSMYLCASAKTLLNTEAFFGQGTRLTVV.

The chain uses TRBV6-6 and TRBJ2-2, with D possibly TRBD2 on 5 matching bases. Between the trimmed V and J ends, which lost 5 bases and 0 bases, there was a span of 10 bases. This CDR3 is built from 15 residues. Per germline, CDR1 MNHNY and CDR2 SVGAGI (reference sequence). Written as DNA, the CDR3 is TGTGCCAGCAGTAGCGGCAGGCCGAACACCGGGGAGCTGTTTTTT. Translation gives CASSSGRPNTGELFF.

The CDR3 sequence: CASSPLGSRTDTQYF. The DNA of the CDR3 is TGTGCCAGCAGCCCACTAGGGTCCCGCACAGATACGCAGTATTTT. The gene calls are TRBV7-2 and TRBJ2-3, with D tentatively TRBD2 (5 bases). The CDR3 has 15 amino acids. Trimming left V 5 bases short and J 1 base short, with 13 bases between. CDR1 SGHTA and CDR2 FQGNSA come from the germline V gene.

The chain links TRBV24-1 to TRBJ2-2; 10 bases are a match to TRBD1. The CDR3 spans 14 residues. Germline loops: CDR1 KGHDR, CDR2 SFDVKD. The V and J ends lost 7 bases and 5 bases, in that order; junction bases with no gene match: 3. CDR3 sequence reads: CATRTGGNTGELFF. The DNA of the CDR3 is TGTGCCACCAGGACAGGGGGCAATACCGGGGAGCTGTTTTTT.

In the case of this clone: Other DNA sequences within the sample encode an identical CDR3. The rearrangement uses TRBV24-1 and TRBJ2-7, with 7 bases aligning to TRBD1. CDR1 and CDR2 (germline): KGHDR, SFDVKD. Trimming removed 10 bases from V and 3 bases from J; junction bases left unmatched: 2. The CDR3 length is 11 residues. The CDR3 region is CATGQNYEQYF. CDR3 nucleotides: TGTGCCACGGGACAGAACTACGAGCAGTACTTC.